Listed below are T cell receptor beta chains from one sample, sequenced in a study of cytotoxic CD8 clonotypes in ibrutinib-treated CLL. The protocol was immunoSEQ multiplex PCR, while the TCRdb copy is restricted to in-frame clones and leaves out a portion. The table includes about 140,000 clones, over 75% detected once. Source: PBMCs, taken after 36 months of ibrutinib treatment. The source of these receptors is a human donor with chronic lymphocytic leukemia. CDR3s include the opening cysteine and the closing phenylalanine or tryptophan. D genes are given only for firm matches.

v_call,d_call,j_call,cdr3_aa
TRBV4-2,NA,TRBJ1-2,CASSQDMGVYYGYTF
TRBV5-8,NA,TRBJ2-1,CASSFISGVLINEQFF
TRBV30,NA,TRBJ1-2,CAWSVTTAYGYTF
TRBV19,TRBD1,TRBJ1-1,CASSIDHRGGTEAFF
TRBV25-1,TRBD1,TRBJ1-2,CASSGLQGEYGYTF
TRBV5-1,NA,TRBJ2-7,CARKNRVLTYEQYF
TRBV7-2,NA,TRBJ1-6,CASSLGIGRDSPLHF
TRBV11-2,NA,TRBJ2-1,CASSLDREQGHNEQFF
TRBV6-5,NA,TRBJ1-1,CASSYPYPGQEAFF
TRBV18,NA,TRBJ2-5,CASSPGLGGETQYF
TRBV11-2,NA,TRBJ2-1,CASSLGNEQFF
TRBV10-1,NA,TRBJ1-6,CASSESSYNSPLHF
TRBV2,TRBD1,TRBJ1-1,CASLENRGSTEAFF